The rows below give T cell receptor beta chains drawn from one sample of a study of T cells in Graves' hyperthyroidism and ophthalmopathy. Via MiXCR, TCRdb re-called the multiplex PCR reads, giving one row per CDR3 protein. The top ten clones hold 7% to 8.5% of a sample with around 290,000 distinct CDR3 sequences, more than 10% of them seen once. Sequenced input: blood. The receptors were sampled from a woman aged 25 to 39 with Graves' hyperthyroidism that later progressed to Graves' ophthalmopathy. Each CDR3 is given without its conserved first and last residue. The order of the fields is V gene, CDR3 length, CDR3 protein.

TRBV6-4,12,ASRDTDRNTEAF
TRBV28,10,ASSHGGNEQF
TRBV29-1,11,SVELRDREEAF
TRBV6-1,10,ASRAGAGELF
TRBV27,14,ASSPAVKKANYGYT
TRBV13,13,ASSSGLASWGEQF
TRBV7-2,10,ASSLSANEQF
TRBV6-5,12,ASSYSWISDKLF
TRBV6-2/TRBV6-3,14,ASSLPRTSGKETQY
TRBV9,13,ASSVSGTYHNEQF
TRBV4-2,12,ASSQGPGANVLT
TRBV28,12,ASSQTGRATEAF
TRBV4-3,15,ASSQGTASATNEKLF
TRBV3-1,14,ASSTPAGGSTDTQY
TRBV20-1,13,SASKLFRSDNEQF
TRBV4-1,13,ASSHSVGTNNEQF
TRBV12-3/TRBV12-4,14,ASTQGGAVGNNGYT
TRBV12-3/TRBV12-4,11,ATIDKNTGELF
TRBV27,16,ASSLRLAGPSSYNEQF
TRBV24-1,11,ATSDLHGQVQH
TRBV11-2,14,ASSLLGGTASYEQY
TRBV18,11,ASSGVSSYEQY
TRBV11-2,12,ASSPGLAVDEQY
TRBV20-1,9,SAREMYEQY
TRBV24-1,13,ATSDPRNPTDTQY
TRBV27,16,ASSANLPGLAIPDTQY
TRBV6-1,11,ASSEGSNQPQH
TRBV7-2,13,ASSLAGTSPYEQY